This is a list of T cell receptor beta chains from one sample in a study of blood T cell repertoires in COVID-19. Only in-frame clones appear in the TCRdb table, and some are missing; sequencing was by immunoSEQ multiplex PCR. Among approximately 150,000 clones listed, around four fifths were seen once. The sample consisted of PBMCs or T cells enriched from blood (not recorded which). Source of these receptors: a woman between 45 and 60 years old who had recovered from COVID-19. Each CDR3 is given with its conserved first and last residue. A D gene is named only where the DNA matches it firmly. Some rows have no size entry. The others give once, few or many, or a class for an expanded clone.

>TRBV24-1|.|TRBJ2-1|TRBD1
CATSDLQQGVKGNEQFF
TGTGCCACCAGTGATTTGCAGCAGGGGGTAAAGGGAAATGAGCAGTTCTTC
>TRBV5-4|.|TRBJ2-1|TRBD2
CASSLGTSGRVNEQFF
TGTGCCAGCAGCTTAGGGACTAGCGGGAGAGTCAATGAGCAGTTCTTC
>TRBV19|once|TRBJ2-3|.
CASSPQRVQSDTQYF
TGTGCCAGTAGTCCCCAACGGGTCCAATCAGATACGCAGTATTTT
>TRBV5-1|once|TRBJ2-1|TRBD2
CASSSDSGGAHNEQFF
TGCGCCAGCAGCTCTGATAGCGGGGGGGCACACAATGAGCAGTTCTTC
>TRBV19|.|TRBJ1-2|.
CASSVAGTVVGYTF
TGTGCCAGTAGTGTCGCGGGGACGGTTGTCGGCTACACCTTC
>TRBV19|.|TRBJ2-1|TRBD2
CASGTSSEQFF
TGTGCCAGTGGGACTAGCAGTGAGCAGTTCTTC
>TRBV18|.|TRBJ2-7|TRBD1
CASSMGQGDPEQYF
TGTGCCAGCTCCATGGGACAGGGAGATCCTGAGCAGTACTTC
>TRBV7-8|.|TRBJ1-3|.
CASSLDRTGNTIYF
TGTGCCAGCAGCTTGGACAGAACTGGAAACACCATATATTTT
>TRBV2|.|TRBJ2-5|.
CASSQKETQYF
TGTGCCAGCAGTCAAAAAGAGACCCAGTACTTC
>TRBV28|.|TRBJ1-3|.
CASSGGNTGNTIYF
TGTGCCAGCAGTGGAGGGAATACTGGAAACACCATATATTTT
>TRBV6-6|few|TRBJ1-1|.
CASSHSKTGKAFF
TGTGCCAGCAGTCATTCTAAGACAGGAAAGGCTTTCTTT
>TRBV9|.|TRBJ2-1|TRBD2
CASSLHHLRLAEYNEQFF
TGTGCCAGCAGCCTCCACCACCTAAGACTAGCGGAGTACAATGAGCAGTTCTTC
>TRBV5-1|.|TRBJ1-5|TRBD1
CASSLTGGGLQPQHF
TGCGCCAGCAGCTTGACAGGGGGTGGCCTTCAGCCCCAGCATTTT
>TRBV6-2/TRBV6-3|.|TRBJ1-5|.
CASSFSPNTPQHF
TGTGCCAGCAGTTTTAGCCCCAATACGCCCCAGCATTTT
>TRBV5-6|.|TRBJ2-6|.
CASSLQGSRSGANVLTF
TGTGCCAGCAGCTTGCAGGGTTCCCGCTCTGGGGCCAACGTCCTGACTTTC
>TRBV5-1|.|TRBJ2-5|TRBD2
CASSTGTSTYQETQYF
TGCGCCAGCAGCACCGGGACTAGTACGTACCAAGAGACCCAGTACTTC
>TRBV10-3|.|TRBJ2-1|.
CAISDAGFVHNEQFF
TGTGCCATCAGTGACGCAGGGTTCGTTCACAATGAGCAGTTCTTC
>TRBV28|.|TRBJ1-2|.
CASQGKGYTF
TGTGCCAGCCAGGGGAAGGGCTACACCTTC
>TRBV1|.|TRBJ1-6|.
CTSSQESGTGKDNSPLHF
TGCACCAGCAGCCAAGAGTCCGGGACAGGGAAGGACAATTCACCCCTCCACTTT
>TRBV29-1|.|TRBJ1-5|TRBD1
CSVVGTGDSNQPQHF
TGCAGCGTTGTCGGGACAGGGGATAGCAATCAGCCCCAGCATTTT
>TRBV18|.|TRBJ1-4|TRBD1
CASSAGTGDEKLFF
TGTGCCAGCTCAGCCGGGACAGGGGATGAAAAACTGTTTTTT
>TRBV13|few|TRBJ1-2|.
CASQGRDYGYTF
TGTGCCAGCCAGGGCAGGGATTATGGCTACACCTTC
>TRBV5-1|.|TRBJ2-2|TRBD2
CASSLGTSGTGELFF
TGCGCCAGCAGCTTGGGGACTAGCGGAACCGGGGAGCTGTTTTTT
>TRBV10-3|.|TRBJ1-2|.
CAISDGGYGYTF
TGTGCCATCAGTGATGGGGGGTATGGCTACACCTTC
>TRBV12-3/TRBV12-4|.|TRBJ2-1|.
CASRETAGVEQFF
TGTGCCAGCAGGGAGACAGCAGGGGTTGAGCAGTTCTTC
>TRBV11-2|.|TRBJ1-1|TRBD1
CASSRQGRSEAFF
TGTGCCAGCAGCCGACAGGGAAGGTCTGAAGCTTTCTTT
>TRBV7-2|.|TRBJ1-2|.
CASRGGRGYTF
TGTGCCAGCAGAGGAGGACGTGGCTACACCTTC
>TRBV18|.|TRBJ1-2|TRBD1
CASSPPTTGFMDGYTF
TGTGCCAGCTCACCGCCGACGACAGGGTTCATGGATGGCTACACCTTC
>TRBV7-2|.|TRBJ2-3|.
CASSLERFGGRRGPDTQYF
TGTGCCAGCAGCTTAGAGCGGTTCGGTGGCAGGCGAGGTCCAGATACGCAGTATTTT
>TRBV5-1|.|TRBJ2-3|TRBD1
CASSLRGQEGSDTQYF
TGCGCCAGCAGCTTACGGGGACAGGAGGGTTCGGATACGCAGTATTTT
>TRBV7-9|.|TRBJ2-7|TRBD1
CASSLDRGLREQYF
TGTGCCAGCAGCTTAGACAGGGGGCTCCGAGAGCAGTACTTC
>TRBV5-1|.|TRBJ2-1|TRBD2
CASSLIAGVSDEQFF
TGCGCCAGCAGCTTGATAGCGGGGGTGTCGGATGAGCAGTTCTTC
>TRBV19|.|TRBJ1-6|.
CASSIRGNSPLHF
TGTGCCAGTAGTATTCGCGGGAATTCACCCCTCCACTTT
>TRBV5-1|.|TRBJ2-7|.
CASSLSRHGYYEQYF
TGCGCCAGCAGCTTGTCCCGACACGGCTACTACGAGCAGTACTTC
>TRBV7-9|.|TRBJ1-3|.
CASRLGPLTIYF
TGTGCCAGCAGGTTGGGTCCACTAACCATATATTTT
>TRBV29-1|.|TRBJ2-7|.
CSVEDPRQSNEQYF
TGCAGCGTTGAAGACCCGCGGCAATCCAACGAGCAGTACTTC
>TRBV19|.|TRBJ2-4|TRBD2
CASSILGLAGGPGIQYF
TGTGCCAGTAGTATCCTGGGACTAGCGGGGGGGCCCGGCATTCAGTACTTC
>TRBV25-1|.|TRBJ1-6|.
CASSATDGSNSPLHF
TGTGCCAGCAGTGCCACGGATGGGAGCAATTCACCCCTCCACTTT
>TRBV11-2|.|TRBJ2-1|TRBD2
CASSLTSGRAREQFF
TGTGCCAGCAGCCTCACTAGCGGGAGGGCCCGCGAGCAGTTCTTC
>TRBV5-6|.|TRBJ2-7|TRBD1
CASRKQGSSEQYF
TGTGCCAGCAGAAAACAGGGGTCTTCCGAGCAGTACTTC
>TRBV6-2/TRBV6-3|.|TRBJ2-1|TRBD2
CASSYSGTRVGGEQFF
TGTGCCAGCAGTTACTCCGGGACTAGAGTAGGGGGTGAGCAGTTCTTC
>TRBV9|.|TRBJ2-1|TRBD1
CASSIRDRGSYNEQFF
TGTGCCAGCAGTATCCGGGACAGGGGTTCCTACAATGAGCAGTTCTTC
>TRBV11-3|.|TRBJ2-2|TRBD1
CASQEWTGNTGELFF
TGTGCCAGCCAGGAATGGACAGGGAACACCGGGGAGCTGTTTTTT
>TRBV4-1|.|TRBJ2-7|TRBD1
CASSQDPGQGYEQYF
TGCGCCAGCAGCCAGGATCCGGGACAGGGGTACGAGCAGTACTTC
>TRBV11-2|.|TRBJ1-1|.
CASSLFGDTTEAFF
TGTGCCAGCAGCTTATTCGGGGATACTACTGAAGCTTTCTTT
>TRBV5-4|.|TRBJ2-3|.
CASSLPESTDTQYF
TGTGCCAGCTCCCTGCCGGAGAGCACAGATACGCAGTATTTT
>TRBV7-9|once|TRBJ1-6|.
CASSPTGFYSPLHF
TGTGCCAGCAGCCCGACGGGGTTTTACTCACCCCTCCACTTT
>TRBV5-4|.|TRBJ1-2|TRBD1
CASSLEGGLNGYTF
TGTGCCAGCAGCTTAGAAGGGGGCCTCAATGGCTACACCTTC
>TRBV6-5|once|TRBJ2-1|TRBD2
CASRLAGNYNEQFF
TGTGCCAGCCGACTAGCGGGGAACTACAATGAGCAGTTCTTC
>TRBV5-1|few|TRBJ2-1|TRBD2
CASSLAGREDYNEQFF
TGCGCCAGCAGCTTGGCGGGGCGGGAGGACTACAATGAGCAGTTCTTC
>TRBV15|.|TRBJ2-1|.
CATSRDSGYNEQFF
TGTGCCACCAGCCGGGACAGCGGGTACAATGAGCAGTTCTTC
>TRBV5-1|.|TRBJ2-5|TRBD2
CASSLGLAGGPHETQYF
TGCGCCAGCAGCTTGGGGCTAGCGGGGGGGCCACACGAGACCCAGTACTTC
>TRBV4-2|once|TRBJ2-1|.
CASSQDLSSSYNEQFF
TGTGCCAGCAGCCAAGATCTTTCGAGCTCCTACAATGAGCAGTTCTTC
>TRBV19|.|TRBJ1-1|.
CASSIDPGSGTEAFF
TGTGCCAGTAGTATAGATCCCGGTTCGGGCACTGAAGCTTTCTTT
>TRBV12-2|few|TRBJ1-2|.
CASRLADRGGEGYTF
TGTGCAAGTCGCTTAGCCGACAGGGGAGGGGAAGGCTACACCTTC
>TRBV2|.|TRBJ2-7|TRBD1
CASTRTGAPSYEQYF
TGTGCCAGCACCAGGACAGGGGCGCCATCCTACGAGCAGTACTTC
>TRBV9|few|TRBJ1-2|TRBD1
CASSRTGTNYGYTF
TGTGCCAGCAGTCGGACAGGGACTAACTATGGCTACACCTTC